Shown below are 15 T cell receptor beta chains from a single sample sequenced in a study of blood T cell repertoires in COVID-19. The repertoire was sequenced with immunoSEQ multiplex PCR; TCRdb's copy has only in-frame clones and lacks some. The sample records over 15,000 clones, approximately 90% being singletons. The sequenced sample consisted of peripheral blood. Receptors originate from a man older than 75 with acute or convalescent COVID-19.

The chain has TRBV12-5 and TRBJ2-1; tentatively, D is TRBD1 (5 bases). CDR3 length: 14 residues. Germline-derived CDR1 and CDR2 are LGHNT and FRNRAP. V lost 7 bases, J lost 0 bases, and 10 bases lay in between. The CDR3 reads CASATGSSYNEQFF. The CDR3, as DNA: TGTGCTAGTGCTACAGGTAGCTCCTACAATGAGCAGTTCTTC.

For the CDR3, the DNA is TGTGCCAGCAGCCAAGATCTATCGGGACACGGAAACACCATATATTTT. It is translated as CASSQDLSGHGNTIYF. V is TRBV3-1 (or the pseudogene TRBV3-2) and J is TRBJ1-3, with a tentative D call TRBD1 (6 bases). Germline CDR1 is LGHDT and CDR2 is YNNKEL (reference sequence). V gave up 0 bases and J gave up 4 bases, with 13 bases separating them. This CDR3 is 16 amino acids long.

The chain employs TRBV6-5 and TRBJ1-2, with TRBD1 identical over 9 bases. V lost 6 bases and J lost 5; bases outside the gene matches: 4. This CDR3 spans 13 amino acids. Per the germline V gene, CDR1 is MNHEY and CDR2 is SVGAGI. CDR3 DNA: TGTGCCAGCAGGAGGACAGGGGATTATGGCTACACCTTC. This sequence encodes CASRRTGDYGYTF.

This chain links TRBV6-5 with TRBJ1-1; D remains ambiguous. V gave up 4 bases and J gave up 4 bases, with 7 bases separating them. The CDR3 length is 12 residues. CDR1 and CDR2 (germline): MNHEY, SVGAGI. CDR3 DNA: TGTGCCAGCAGTTTCGCGGGCACTGAAGCTTTCTTT. Translated, it gives CASSFAGTEAFF.

This clone was detected only once. The gene calls are TRBV30 and TRBJ2-1; TRBD1 aligns across 8 bases. The CDR3 spans 14 residues. The V gene's germline CDR1 is GTSNPN and CDR2 SVGIG (reference sequence). J lost 2 bases, V lost 2 bases, and 2 bases had no gene match. The CDR3 DNA reads as TGTGCCTGGAGTCCGACAGGGGCCTACAATGAGCAGTTCTTC. As protein: CAWSPTGAYNEQFF.

The gene calls are TRBV5-4 and TRBJ2-7; 7 positions agree with TRBD1. The germline CDR1 and CDR2 sequences are SGHNT and YYREEE (reference sequence). The CDR3 length is 13 residues. The V gene end was trimmed by 4 bases and the J gene end by 0 bases; junction bases not matched to a gene: 1. CDR3 in DNA: TGTGCCAGCAGCGACAGGGTCTCCTACGAGCAGTACTTC. Its translation: CASSDRVSYEQYF.

This chain joins TRBV6-5 and TRBJ1-3; no definite D call. Germline V gene lookup returns CDR1 MNHEY and CDR2 SVGAGI. V lost 7 bases to trimming and J lost 1 base, with 11 bases between them. This CDR3 is built from 14 residues. In DNA form, the CDR3 reads TGTGCCAGCATCCCAGTCCGATCTGGAAACACCATATATTTT. Translating gives CASIPVRSGNTIYF.

The rearrangement uses TRBV11-3 and TRBJ2-5; tentatively, D is TRBD1 (5 bases). Trimming removed 1 base at V and 5 bases at J, with 14 bases between. The CDR3 has 15 amino acids. The germline V gene encodes CDR1 SGHNT and CDR2 YENEEA. The CDR3 here is CASSLGARVGETQYF. The CDR3 region has the DNA TGTGCCAGCAGCTTAGGGGCCAGGGTGGGGGAGACCCAGTACTTC.

V and J are TRBV18 and TRBJ1-3; D is possibly TRBD1 (6 bases). The CDR3 is made up of 15 amino acids. Germline lookup yields CDR1 KGHSH and CDR2 LQKENI. The V and J ends lost 6 bases and 2 bases respectively, with 14 bases between them. CDR3 nucleotides: TGTGCCAGCTCGCCTACTACAGGGACTGGAAACACCATATATTTT. Protein product: CASSPTTGTGNTIYF.

The sample holds a few counts of this clone. J is TRBJ1-1 and V is TRBV18; 8 bases are shared with TRBD1. The CDR3 runs to 18 residues. Germline values: CDR1 KGHSH, CDR2 LQKENI. Trimming at V came to 1 base and at J to 3 bases, leaving 13 bases not matched to a gene. The CDR3 is CASSPRQGQVNWDTEAFF. The CDR3 DNA is TGTGCCAGCTCACCACGGCAGGGACAGGTTAACTGGGACACTGAAGCTTTCTTT.

This sequence joins TRBV5-1 and TRBJ2-3; 13 bases map to TRBD2. Per germline, CDR1 SGHRS and CDR2 YFSETQ. The CDR3 covers 17 residues. V was pared by 0 bases and J by 3 bases, with 4 bases of the junction left unmatched. Here the CDR3 reads CASSLELAGGETDTQYF. The CDR3 DNA follows: TGCGCCAGCAGCTTGGAACTAGCGGGAGGGGAGACAGATACGCAGTATTTT. Using reference TRBV5-1 and TRBJ2-3 for the parts outside the CDR3, the full variable domain is KAGVTQTPRYLIKTRGQQVTLSCSPISGHRSVSWYQQTPGQGLQFLFEYFSETQRNKGNFPGRFSGRQFSNSRSEMNVSTLELGDSALYLCASSLELAGGETDTQYFGPGTRLTVL.

The J gene is TRBJ1-2, the V gene TRBV11-2; 9 bases align to TRBD1. The CDR3 runs to 15 residues. With 6 bases clipped from V and 11 bases from J, the junction kept 16 bases outside the gene matches. Germline lookup yields CDR1 SGHAT and CDR2 FQNNGV. The CDR3 bases are TGTGCCAGCAGTCTAATATCGGGACAGGGTTCCCAGTACACCTTC. Translating gives CASSLISGQGSQYTF.

The rearrangement uses TRBV30 and TRBJ1-1, with 9 bases lining up with TRBD1. Germline assignment: CDR1 GTSNPN and CDR2 SVGIG (reference sequence). The CDR3 is 15 residues long. Unmatched junction bases numbered 6, after V lost 1 base and J lost 3 bases. CDR3 sequence reads: CAWSARGTGYTEAFF. CDR3 nucleotides: TGTGCCTGGAGTGCCCGCGGGACAGGGTACACTGAAGCTTTCTTT. Variable domain in full (rest from reference TRBV30 and TRBJ1-1): SQTIHQWPATLVQPVGSPLSLECTVEGTSNPNLYWYRQAAGRGLQLLFYSVGIGQISSEVPQNLSASRPQDRQFILSSKKLLLSDSGFYLCAWSARGTGYTEAFFGQGTRLTVV.

The genes are TRBV7-2 and TRBJ1-6; 9 positions agree with TRBD1. V trimming: 3 bases; J trimming: 7 bases; junction bases outside the gene matches: 4. Germline V CDR1 and CDR2: SGHTA, FQGNSA. The CDR3 is made up of 15 amino acids. In DNA, the CDR3 is TGTGCCAGCAGCTTGGGGACAGGGTTGAATTCACCCCTCCACTTT. Translation gives CASSLGTGLNSPLHF. The full variable domain, completed using reference TRBV7-2 and TRBJ1-6, is GAGVSQSPSNKVTEKGKDVELRCDPISGHTALYWYRQSLGQGLEFLIYFQGNSAPDKSGLPSDRFSAERTGGSVSTLTIQRTQQEDSAVYLCASSLGTGLNSPLHFGNGTRLTVT.

The rearrangement uses TRBV30 and TRBJ1-4, with D possibly matching TRBD1 (5 bases). Trimming shortened V by 5 bases and J by 0 bases, and 7 bases separated the two germline ends. The CDR3 extends over 13 amino acids. Germline-derived CDR1 and CDR2 are GTSNPN and SVGIG (reference sequence). CDR3 amino acids: CAWGAATNEKLFF. The DNA for the CDR3 is TGTGCCTGGGGGGCAGCAACTAATGAAAAACTGTTTTTT. Supplemented by reference TRBV30 and TRBJ1-4, the full variable domain reads SQTIHQWPATLVQPVGSPLSLECTVEGTSNPNLYWYRQAAGRGLQLLFYSVGIGQISSEVPQNLSASRPQDRQFILSSKKLLLSDSGFYLCAWGAATNEKLFFGSGTQLSVL.